This TCR beta chain was obtained from a study of T cell responses to AZD1222 COVID-19 vaccine. This clone was detected only once. Sequencing used immunoSEQ multiplex PCR; TCRdb keeps in-frame clones, though not all of them. Of 190,000 or so clones listed, 90% to 95% are singletons. CDR3 size: 16 residues. V trimming: 5 bases; J trimming: 5 bases; junction bases outside the gene matches: 14. CDR1 SEHNR and CDR2 FQNEAQ come from the germline V gene (reference sequence). Source: peripheral blood, taken 28 days after the second AZD1222 dose. The receptor comes from an adult who received the AZD1222 COVID-19 vaccine. The chain carries TRBV7-9 and TRBJ2-7; 8 positions match TRBD1. CDR3 nucleotide sequence: TGTGCCAGCAGCCTCACAGGGGGAACCCTCGCCGACGAGCAGTACTTC. This translates into CASSLTGGTLADEQYF.